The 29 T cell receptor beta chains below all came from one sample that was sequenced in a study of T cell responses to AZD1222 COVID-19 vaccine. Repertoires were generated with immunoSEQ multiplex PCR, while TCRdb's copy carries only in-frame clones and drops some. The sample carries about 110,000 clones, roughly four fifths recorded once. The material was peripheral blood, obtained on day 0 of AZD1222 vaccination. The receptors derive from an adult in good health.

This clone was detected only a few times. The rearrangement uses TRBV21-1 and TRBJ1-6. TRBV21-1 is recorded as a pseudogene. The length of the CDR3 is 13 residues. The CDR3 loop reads CASSTTGSSPLHF. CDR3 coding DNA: TGTGCCAGCAGCACAACGGGGTCTTCACCCCTCCACTTT.

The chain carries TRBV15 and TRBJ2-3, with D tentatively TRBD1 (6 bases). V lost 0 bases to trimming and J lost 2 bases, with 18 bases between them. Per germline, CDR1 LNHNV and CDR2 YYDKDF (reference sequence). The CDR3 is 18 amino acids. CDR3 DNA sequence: TGTGCCACCAGCAGAGATCTAGGGGGTGTAGGATACACAGATACGCAGTATTTT. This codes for CATSRDLGGVGYTDTQYF.

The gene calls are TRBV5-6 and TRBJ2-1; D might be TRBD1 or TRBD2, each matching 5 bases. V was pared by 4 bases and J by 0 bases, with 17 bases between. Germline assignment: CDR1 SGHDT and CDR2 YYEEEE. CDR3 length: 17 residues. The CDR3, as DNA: TGTGCCAGCAGCCCTCCTCCGGGGCAAAGCTCCTACAATGAGCAGTTCTTC. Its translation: CASSPPPGQSSYNEQFF.

The CDR3 DNA reads TGTGCCATCCAAACAGGGGTGGGCGGCTACACCTTC. Its translation: CAIQTGVGGYTF. V is TRBV12-3 or TRBV12-4 and J is TRBJ1-2, with 7 nucleotides matching TRBD1. Trimming at V came to 10 bases and at J to 8 bases, leaving 10 bases not matched to a gene. The CDR3 covers 12 residues.

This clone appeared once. CDR3 coding DNA: TGTGCCACTAAGGACAGGGGGCCCTACGAGCAGTACTTC. Translating it yields CATKDRGPYEQYF. The J gene is TRBJ2-7, the V gene TRBV24-1; 11 bases are shared with TRBD1. Trimming at V came to 10 bases and at J to 2 bases, leaving 3 bases not matched to a gene. Per germline, CDR1 KGHDR and CDR2 SFDVKD. The CDR3 consists of 13 residues.

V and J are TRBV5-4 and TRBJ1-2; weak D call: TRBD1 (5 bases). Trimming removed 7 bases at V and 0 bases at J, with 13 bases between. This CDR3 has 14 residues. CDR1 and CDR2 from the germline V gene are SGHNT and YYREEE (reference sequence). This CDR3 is CASGDIQANYGYTF. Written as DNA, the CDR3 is TGTGCCAGCGGAGATATACAGGCTAACTATGGCTACACCTTC.

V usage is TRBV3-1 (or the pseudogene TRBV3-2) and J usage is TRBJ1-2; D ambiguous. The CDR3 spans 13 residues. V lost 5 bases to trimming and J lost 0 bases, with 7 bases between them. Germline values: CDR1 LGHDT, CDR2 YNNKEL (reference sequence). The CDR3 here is CASSFNPNYGYTF. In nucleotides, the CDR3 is TGTGCCAGCAGCTTCAATCCTAACTATGGCTACACCTTC.

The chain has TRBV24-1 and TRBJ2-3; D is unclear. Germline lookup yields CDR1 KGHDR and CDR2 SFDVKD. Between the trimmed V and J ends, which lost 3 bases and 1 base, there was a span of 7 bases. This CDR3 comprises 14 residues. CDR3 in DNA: TGTGCCACCAGTGATGCGAGAGGCACAGATACGCAGTATTTT. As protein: CATSDARGTDTQYF.

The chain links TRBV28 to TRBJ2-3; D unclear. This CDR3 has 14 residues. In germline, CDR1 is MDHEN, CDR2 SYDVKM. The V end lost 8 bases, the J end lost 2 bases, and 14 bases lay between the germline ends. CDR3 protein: CASAPPTFTDTQYF. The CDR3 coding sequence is TGTGCCAGCGCTCCCCCGACTTTCACAGATACGCAGTATTTT.

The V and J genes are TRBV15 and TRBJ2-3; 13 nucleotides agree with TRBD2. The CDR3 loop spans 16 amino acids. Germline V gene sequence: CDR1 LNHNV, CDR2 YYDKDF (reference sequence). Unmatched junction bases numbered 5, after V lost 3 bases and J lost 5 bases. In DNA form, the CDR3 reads TGTGCCACCAGCAGTCGGACTAGCGGGAGAGGAGATACGCAGTATTTT. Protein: CATSSRTSGRGDTQYF. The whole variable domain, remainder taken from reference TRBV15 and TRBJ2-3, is DAMVIQNPRYQVTQFGKPVTLSCSQTLNHNVMYWYQQKSSQAPKLLFHYYDKDFNNEADTPDNFQSRRPNTSFCFLDIRSPGLGDTAMYLCATSSRTSGRGDTQYFGPGTRLTVL.

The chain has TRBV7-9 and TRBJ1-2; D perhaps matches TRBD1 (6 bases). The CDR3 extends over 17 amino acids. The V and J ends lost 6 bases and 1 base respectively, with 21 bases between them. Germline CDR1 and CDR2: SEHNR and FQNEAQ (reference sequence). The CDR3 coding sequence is TGTGCCAGCAGTTCTCCCTCCGCGGACAGATTTAACTATGGCTACACCTTC. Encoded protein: CASSSPSADRFNYGYTF.

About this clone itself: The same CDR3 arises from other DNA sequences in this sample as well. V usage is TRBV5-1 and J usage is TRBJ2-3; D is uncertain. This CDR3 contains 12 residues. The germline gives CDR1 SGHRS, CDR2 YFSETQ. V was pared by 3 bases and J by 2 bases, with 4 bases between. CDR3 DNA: TGCGCCAGCAGCTCCGACACAGATACGCAGTATTTT. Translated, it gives CASSSDTDTQYF.

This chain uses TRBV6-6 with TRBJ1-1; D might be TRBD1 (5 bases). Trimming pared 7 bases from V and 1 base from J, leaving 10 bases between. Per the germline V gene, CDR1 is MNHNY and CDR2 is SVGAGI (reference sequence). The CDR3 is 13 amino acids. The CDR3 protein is CASTRGGNTEAFF. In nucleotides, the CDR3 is TGTGCCAGCACCCGGGGGGGGAACACTGAAGCTTTCTTT.

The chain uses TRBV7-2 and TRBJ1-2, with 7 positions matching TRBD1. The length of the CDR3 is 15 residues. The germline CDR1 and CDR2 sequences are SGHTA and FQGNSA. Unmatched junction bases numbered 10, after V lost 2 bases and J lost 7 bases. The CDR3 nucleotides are TGTGCCAGCAGCTTAAGGGACAGCCCGCAGGGTGGCTACACCTTC. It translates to CASSLRDSPQGGYTF.

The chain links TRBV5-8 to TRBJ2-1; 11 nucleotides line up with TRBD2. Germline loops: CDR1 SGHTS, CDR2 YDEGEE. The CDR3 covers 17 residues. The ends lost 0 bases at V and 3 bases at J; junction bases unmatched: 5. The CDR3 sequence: CASSLAELAGVYNEQFF. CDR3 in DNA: TGTGCCAGCAGCTTGGCCGAACTAGCGGGAGTCTACAATGAGCAGTTCTTC. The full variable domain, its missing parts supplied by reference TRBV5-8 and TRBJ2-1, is EAGVTQSPTHLIKTRGQQATLRCSPISGHTSVYWYQQALGLGLQFLLWYDEGEERNRGNFPPRFSGRQFPNYSSELNVNALELEDSALYLCASSLAELAGVYNEQFFGPGTRLTVL.

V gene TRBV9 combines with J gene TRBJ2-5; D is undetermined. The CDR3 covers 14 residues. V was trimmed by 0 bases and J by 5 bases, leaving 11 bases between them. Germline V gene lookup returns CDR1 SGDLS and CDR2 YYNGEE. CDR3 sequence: CASSVAVVGETQYF. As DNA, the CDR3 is TGTGCCAGCAGCGTAGCTGTAGTAGGGGAGACCCAGTACTTC.

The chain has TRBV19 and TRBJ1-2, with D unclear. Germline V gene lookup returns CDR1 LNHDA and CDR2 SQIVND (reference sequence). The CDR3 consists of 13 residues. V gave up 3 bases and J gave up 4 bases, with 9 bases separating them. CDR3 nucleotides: TGTGCCAGTAGTATGCAAGGTCCCTATGGCTACACCTTC. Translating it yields CASSMQGPYGYTF.

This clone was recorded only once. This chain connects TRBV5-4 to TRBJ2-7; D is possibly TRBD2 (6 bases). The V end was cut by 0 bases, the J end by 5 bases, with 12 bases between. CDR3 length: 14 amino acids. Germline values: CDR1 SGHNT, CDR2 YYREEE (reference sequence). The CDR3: CASSLDPSADEQYF. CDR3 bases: TGTGCCAGCAGCTTGGATCCTAGCGCGGACGAGCAGTACTTC. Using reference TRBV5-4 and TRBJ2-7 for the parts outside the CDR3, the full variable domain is ETGVTQSPTHLIKTRGQQVTLRCSSQSGHNTVSWYQQALGQGPQFIFQYYREEENGRGNFPPRFSGLQFPNYSSELNVNALELDDSALYLCASSLDPSADEQYFGPGTRLTVT.

This CDR3 reads CASRPGTATYEQYF. CDR3 nucleotides: TGTGCTTCAAGACCCGGGACGGCGACCTACGAGCAGTACTTC. V is TRBV19 and J is TRBJ2-7; D may match TRBD1 or TRBD2 (5 bases each). Per the germline V gene, CDR1 is LNHDA and CDR2 is SQIVND (reference sequence). This CDR3 is built from 14 residues.

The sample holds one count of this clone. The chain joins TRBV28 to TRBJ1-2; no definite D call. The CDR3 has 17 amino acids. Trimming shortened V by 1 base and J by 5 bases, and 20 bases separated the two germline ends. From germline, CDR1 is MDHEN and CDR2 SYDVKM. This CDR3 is CASSLLEGNLVRYGYTF. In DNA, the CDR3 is TGTGCCAGCAGTTTATTGGAGGGAAACCTCGTCCGATATGGCTACACCTTC.

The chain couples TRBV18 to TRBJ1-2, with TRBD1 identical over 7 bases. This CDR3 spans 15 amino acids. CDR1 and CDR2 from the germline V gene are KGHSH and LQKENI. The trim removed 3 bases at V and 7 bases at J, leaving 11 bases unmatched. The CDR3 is CASSPSGGPVVGYTF. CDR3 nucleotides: TGTGCCAGCTCACCCTCAGGGGGACCCGTTGTTGGCTACACCTTC.

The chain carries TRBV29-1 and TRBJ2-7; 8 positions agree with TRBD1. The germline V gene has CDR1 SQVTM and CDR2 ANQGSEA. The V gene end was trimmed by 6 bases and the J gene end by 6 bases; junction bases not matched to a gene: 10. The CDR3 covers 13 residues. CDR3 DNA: TGCAGCGTGAAGGACAGGGTAGTCCGCGAGCAGTACTTC. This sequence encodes CSVKDRVVREQYF.

DNA for the CDR3: TGTGCCAGCAGCCCGACAAACAGGGGCGGCGAGCAGTACTTC. Amino acids: CASSPTNRGGEQYF. The rearrangement links TRBV7-9 to TRBJ2-7, with TRBD1 matching 7 bases. CDR1 and CDR2 from the germline V gene are SEHNR and FQNEAQ (reference sequence). Trimming removed 5 bases from V and 6 bases from J; junction bases left unmatched: 10. CDR3 length equals 14 residues.

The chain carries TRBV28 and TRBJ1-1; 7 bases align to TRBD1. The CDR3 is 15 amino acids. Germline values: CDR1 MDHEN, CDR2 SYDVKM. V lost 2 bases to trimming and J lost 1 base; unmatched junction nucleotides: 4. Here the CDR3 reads CASSLGDRENTEAFF. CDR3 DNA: TGTGCCAGCAGTTTAGGGGACAGAGAGAACACTGAAGCTTTCTTT.

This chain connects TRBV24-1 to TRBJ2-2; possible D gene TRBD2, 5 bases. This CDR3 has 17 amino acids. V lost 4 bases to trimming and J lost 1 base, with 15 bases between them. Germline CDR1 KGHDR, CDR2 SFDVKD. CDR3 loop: CATSDPGGAENTGELFF. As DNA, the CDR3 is TGTGCCACCAGTGACCCCGGAGGCGCCGAGAACACCGGGGAGCTGTTTTTT.

The CDR3 DNA follows: TGTGCCAGCAGCTTTTTAGGACAGGGGGCGGGCGAGCAGTACTTC. As protein: CASSFLGQGAGEQYF. The V call is TRBV7-9, the J call TRBJ2-7; 11 bases agree with TRBD1. The CDR3 is 15 residues long. Per germline, CDR1 SEHNR and CDR2 FQNEAQ (reference sequence). J was trimmed by 6 bases and V by 3 bases; bases with no gene match: 7.

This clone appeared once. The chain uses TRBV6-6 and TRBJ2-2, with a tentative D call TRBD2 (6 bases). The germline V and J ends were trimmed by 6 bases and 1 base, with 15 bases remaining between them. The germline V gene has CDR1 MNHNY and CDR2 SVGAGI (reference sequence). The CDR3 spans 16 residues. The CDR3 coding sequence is TGTGCCAGCAGGGCCTCCGGGACTCAGAACACCGGGGAGCTGTTTTTT. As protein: CASRASGTQNTGELFF.

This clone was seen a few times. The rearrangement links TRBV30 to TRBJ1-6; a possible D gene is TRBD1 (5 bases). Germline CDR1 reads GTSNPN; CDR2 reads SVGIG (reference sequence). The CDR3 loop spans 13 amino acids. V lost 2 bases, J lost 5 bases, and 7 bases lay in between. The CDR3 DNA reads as TGTGCCTGGAGTACAGGTCATAATTCACCCCTCCACTTT. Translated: CAWSTGHNSPLHF.

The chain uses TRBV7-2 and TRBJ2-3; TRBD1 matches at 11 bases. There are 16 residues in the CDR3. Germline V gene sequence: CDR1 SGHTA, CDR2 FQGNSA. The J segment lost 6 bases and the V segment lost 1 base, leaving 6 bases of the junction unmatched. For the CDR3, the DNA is TGTGCCAGCAGCTTAGTAGGGACAGGGGGGATGGATACGCAGTATTTT. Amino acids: CASSLVGTGGMDTQYF.